This entry lists 4 T cell receptor beta chains sequenced from one sample in a study of control samples from healthy donors and cancer patients. This table comes from immunoSEQ multiplex PCR, and its TCRdb copy is limited to in-frame clones, with some not included. The sample comprises 90,000 to 140,000 clones, about four fifths of which are singletons, and about 13% rests with the top ten. Source material: blood. The receptors derive from a woman aged 50 to 65 in good health.

A remark on this clone: The identical CDR3 is also encoded by other nucleotide sequences in the sample. V gene TRBV30 combines with J gene TRBJ1-1; D possibly corresponds to TRBD1 (5 bases). CDR3 size: 13 residues. V was shortened by 0 bases and J by 5 bases, with 10 bases between the two germline ends. Germline V gene sequence: CDR1 GTSNPN, CDR2 SVGIG (reference sequence). CDR3 region: CAWSVGGGTEAFF. The DNA of the CDR3 is TGTGCCTGGAGTGTTGGGGGAGGTACTGAAGCTTTCTTT.

The chain carries TRBV2 and TRBJ2-1, with D unclear. The V end was cut by 2 bases, the J end by 2 bases, with 7 bases between. CDR1 and CDR2 from the germline V gene are SNHLY and FYNNEI. The length of the CDR3 is 14 residues. The CDR3 spells CASSETAPYNEQFF. CDR3 nucleotides: TGTGCCAGCAGTGAAACAGCGCCCTACAATGAGCAGTTCTTC.

The chain is built from TRBV6-6 and TRBJ1-6, with D possibly being TRBD1 (5 bases). V was trimmed by 7 bases and J by 10 bases, leaving 14 bases between them. Germline V gene data show CDR1 as MNHNY and CDR2 as SVGAGI (reference sequence). The CDR3 length is 13 residues. For the CDR3, the DNA is TGTGCCAGCACCCCCCGGGGGGGATCACCCCTCCACTTT. As protein: CASTPRGGSPLHF.

The chain recombines TRBV3-1 (or the pseudogene TRBV3-2) with TRBJ2-1; tentatively, D is TRBD1 (6 bases). This CDR3 contains 17 residues. V was cut by 0 bases and J by 2 bases, with 14 bases left in between. Germline lookup yields CDR1 LGHDT and CDR2 YNNKEL (reference sequence). Here the CDR3 reads CASSQEVGHRTYNEQFF. For the CDR3, the DNA is TGTGCCAGCAGCCAAGAAGTGGGACACCGGACCTACAATGAGCAGTTCTTC.